One and the same sample provided the 16 T cell receptor beta chains below, sequenced in a study of radiotherapy plus CTLA-4 blockade in lung cancer. TCRdb keeps only in-frame clones here, not all; method: immunoSEQ multiplex PCR. This table has under 110,000 clones, 70% to 90% appearing once. The material sequenced was peripheral blood, taken from a patient treated with radiotherapy plus ipilimumab. These receptors came from a human donor with non-small cell lung cancer that progressed on radiotherapy plus ipilimumab. Some clones in this sample may be carry-over from other donors' samples.

V usage is TRBV19 and J usage is TRBJ2-7; D is ambiguous. Trimming cost V 3 bases and J 0 bases, with 12 bases left between them. CDR1 and CDR2 from the germline V gene are LNHDA and SQIVND (reference sequence). The CDR3 runs 15 residues. DNA of the CDR3: TGTGCCAGTAGTATCTCCGGGCCCCTCTCCTACGAGCAGTACTTC. It yields the protein CASSISGPLSYEQYF.

The genes are TRBV2 and TRBJ2-5; D may be TRBD1 or TRBD2 (6 bases each). V was pared by 10 bases and J by 5 bases, with 14 bases between. The germline gives CDR1 SNHLY, CDR2 FYNNEI. The CDR3 is 12 residues long. The CDR3 loop is CATTRGGETQYF. The CDR3 nucleotides read TGTGCCACCACAAGAGGGGGGGAGACCCAGTACTTC.

CDR3 amino acids: CASSPSEADGYTF. CDR3 sequence (DNA): TGTGCCAGCTCCCCAAGTGAGGCCGACGGCTACACCTTC. The chain links TRBV18 to TRBJ1-2; the D is unclear. The germline CDR1 and CDR2 sequences are KGHSH and LQKENI. This CDR3 region has 13 residues. The ends were cut back, 6 bases at V and 8 bases at J, with 16 bases in the middle.

The V and J genes are TRBV7-9 and TRBJ2-2; D gene ambiguous. The V gene's germline CDR1 is SEHNR and CDR2 FQNEAQ (reference sequence). The length of the CDR3 is 11 residues. V was pared by 4 bases and J by 4 bases, with 1 base between. The CDR3 region is CASSSTGELFF. CDR3 sequence (DNA): TGTGCCAGCAGCTCCACCGGGGAGCTGTTTTTT. Together with reference TRBV7-9 and TRBJ2-2, the CDR3 gives the full variable domain: DTGVSQNPRHKITKRGQNVTFRCDPISEHNRLYWYRQTLGQGPEFLTYFQNEAQLEKSRLLSDRFSAERPKGSFSTLEIQRTEQGDSAMYLCASSSTGELFFGEGSRLTVL.

V and J are TRBV6-5 and TRBJ2-7; maybe TRBD1 (6 bases). Germline CDR1 is MNHEY and CDR2 is SVGAGI. CDR3 length equals 15 residues. Trimming stripped 3 bases from V and 4 bases from J, with 16 bases between. The DNA for the CDR3 is TGTGCCAGCAGTTATTCGGGCAGGGGCTCGTACGAGCAGTACTTC. Protein sequence: CASSYSGRGSYEQYF.

The CDR3 protein is CASSPRNRGPYEQYF. The CDR3 bases are TGTGCCAGCAGTCCTAGGAACAGGGGCCCCTACGAGCAGTACTTC. This rearrangement joins TRBV28 to TRBJ2-7, with 7 bases that match TRBD1. The length of the CDR3 is 15 residues. The V and J ends lost 5 bases and 2 bases, in that order; junction bases with no gene match: 9. Germline V gene data show CDR1 as MDHEN and CDR2 as SYDVKM.

The chain carries TRBV27 and TRBJ1-1; D remains unclear. The CDR3 runs to 13 residues. Trimming left V 4 bases short and J 11 bases short, with 17 bases between. Germline values: CDR1 MNHEY, CDR2 SMNVEV (reference sequence). The CDR3 protein is CASSSYTIRSAFF. CDR3 nucleotide sequence: TGTGCCAGCAGTTCCTACACCATCAGGAGTGCTTTCTTT.

This sequence joins TRBV6-1 and TRBJ1-2; D call uncertain. The V end lost 4 bases, the J end lost 8 bases, and 11 bases lay between the germline ends. Germline CDR1 reads MNHNS; CDR2 reads SASEGT. This CDR3 spans 12 amino acids. This CDR3 is CASSGTPYGYTF. The CDR3 region has the DNA TGTGCCAGCAGTGGAACCCCTTACGGCTACACCTTC.

The chain combines TRBV7-2 with TRBJ2-7, with 8 bases lining up with TRBD1. Germline-derived CDR1 and CDR2 are SGHTA and FQGNSA. V lost 2 bases to trimming and J lost 3 bases; unmatched junction nucleotides: 6. The CDR3 runs 15 residues. The CDR3 region has the DNA TGTGCCAGCAGCTTAAGAGACAGGGGAGACTACGAGCAGTACTTC. Its translation: CASSLRDRGDYEQYF. The full variable domain, completed using reference TRBV7-2 and TRBJ2-7, is GAGVSQSPSNKVTEKGKDVELRCDPISGHTALYWYRQSLGQGLEFLIYFQGNSAPDKSGLPSDRFSAERTGGSVSTLTIQRTQQEDSAVYLCASSLRDRGDYEQYFGPGTRLTVT.

The chain recombines TRBV5-4 with TRBJ1-6; tentative D call: TRBD1 (5 bases). Trimming shortened V by 3 bases and J by 5 bases, and 18 bases separated the two germline ends. From germline, CDR1 is SGHNT and CDR2 YYREEE (reference sequence). The CDR3 contains 17 residues. CDR3 in DNA: TGTGCCAGCAGCTGGGGTGGGTCGGGACCGAATAATTCACCCCTCCACTTT. Amino acids: CASSWGGSGPNNSPLHF.

There are a few counts of this clone. The chain joins TRBV5-6 to TRBJ1-4; D not certain. Germline V gene lookup returns CDR1 SGHDT and CDR2 YYEEEE. The CDR3 runs 13 residues. V was shortened by 3 bases and J by 2 bases, with 5 bases between the two germline ends. The CDR3 protein is CASSSYTNEKLFF. The CDR3 bases are TGTGCCAGCAGCTCCTACACTAATGAAAAACTGTTTTTT.

In this sample, this clone turned up once. The chain combines TRBV5-8 with TRBJ2-2, with 8 nucleotides matching TRBD1. Trimming cost V 1 base and J 5 bases; bases outside gene matches: 7. CDR1 SGHTS and CDR2 YDEGEE come from the germline V gene. The CDR3 runs 16 residues. The CDR3 sequence: CASSLKRQGFTGELFF. CDR3 DNA sequence: TGTGCCAGCAGCTTGAAGAGACAGGGGTTTACCGGGGAGCTGTTTTTT. The full variable domain, completed using reference TRBV5-8 and TRBJ2-2, is EAGVTQSPTHLIKTRGQQATLRCSPISGHTSVYWYQQALGLGLQFLLWYDEGEERNRGNFPPRFSGRQFPNYSSELNVNALELEDSALYLCASSLKRQGFTGELFFGEGSRLTVL.

The chain couples TRBV19 to TRBJ1-2, with 8 bases lining up with TRBD1. There are 15 residues in the CDR3. The germline CDR1 and CDR2 sequences are LNHDA and SQIVND (reference sequence). Germline trimming cut 4 bases from V and 3 bases from J; bases unmatched to any gene: 7. The CDR3 loop reads CASSRGSGGDYGYTF. The CDR3 coding sequence is TGTGCCAGTAGTAGGGGCTCAGGGGGCGACTATGGCTACACCTTC.

This clone was observed once. The rearrangement links TRBV28 to TRBJ1-2; 10 bases match TRBD1. The CDR3 has 12 residues. V lost 10 bases to trimming and J lost 4 bases; unmatched junction nucleotides: 3. Germline values: CDR1 MDHEN, CDR2 SYDVKM. The chain's CDR3 is CATGDRGYGYTF. The CDR3 DNA follows: TGTGCCACTGGGGACAGGGGCTATGGCTACACCTTC.

The DNA of the CDR3 is TGTGCCAGCTCACTCTCTACAGTCTCCTACGAGCAGTACTTC. Protein product: CASSLSTVSYEQYF. This chain uses TRBV18 with TRBJ2-7; no definite D call. CDR1 is KGHSH, CDR2 LQKENI, per germline. V was clipped by 4 bases and J by 0 bases, with 10 bases between them. CDR3 length: 14 residues. Based on the CDR3 plus reference TRBV18 and TRBJ2-7, the full variable domain is NAGVMQNPRHLVRRRGQEARLRCSPMKGHSHVYWYRQLPEEGLKFMVYLQKENIIDESGMPKERFSAEFPKEGPSILRIQQVVRGDSAAYFCASSLSTVSYEQYFGPGTRLTVT.

V gene TRBV5-4 combines with J gene TRBJ1-2; TRBD1 matches 8 bases. The CDR3 totals 13 residues. The junction had 6 bases not matched to a gene; V was cut back by 4 bases and J by 7 bases. The germline V gene encodes CDR1 SGHNT and CDR2 YYREEE (reference sequence). CDR3 DNA: TGTGCCAGCAGCCACCAGGGGGCACGTGGCTACACCTTC. It is translated as CASSHQGARGYTF.